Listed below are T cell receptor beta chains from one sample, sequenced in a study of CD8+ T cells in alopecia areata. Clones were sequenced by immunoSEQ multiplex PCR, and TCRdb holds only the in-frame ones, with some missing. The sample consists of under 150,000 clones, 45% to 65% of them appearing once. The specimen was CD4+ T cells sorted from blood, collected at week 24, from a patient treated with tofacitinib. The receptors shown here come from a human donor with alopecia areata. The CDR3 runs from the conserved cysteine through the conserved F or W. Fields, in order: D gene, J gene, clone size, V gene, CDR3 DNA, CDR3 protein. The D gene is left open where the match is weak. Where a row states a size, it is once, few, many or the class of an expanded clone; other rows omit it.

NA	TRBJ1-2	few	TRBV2	TGTGCCAGCAGTCCAGGAGAAGGACAGCTCTATGGCTACACCTTC	CASSPGEGQLYGYTF
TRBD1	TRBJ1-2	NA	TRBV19	TGTGCCAGTAGCGACACAGGGGAACATGGCTACACCTTC	CASSDTGEHGYTF
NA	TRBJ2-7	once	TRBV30	TGTGCCTGGGACCGGACAGAATCCTACGAGCAGTACTTC	CAWDRTESYEQYF
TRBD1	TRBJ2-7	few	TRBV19	TGTGCCAGTAGTGTGACAGGGCGCCACGAGCAGTACTTC	CASSVTGRHEQYF
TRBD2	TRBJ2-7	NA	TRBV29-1	TGCAGCGTCACAGGGACTAGCGGGGGGGCTTACGAGCAGTACTTC	CSVTGTSGGAYEQYF
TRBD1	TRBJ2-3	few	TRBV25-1	TGTGCCAGCAGTGAACCCCGGACAGGTAGCACAGATACGCAGTATTTT	CASSEPRTGSTDTQYF
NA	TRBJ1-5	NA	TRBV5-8	TGTGCCAGCAGCCAGGATGGGATAGGGGCCCTCAATCAGCCCCAGCATTTT	CASSQDGIGALNQPQHF
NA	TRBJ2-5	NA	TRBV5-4	TGTGCCAGCAGCCCGGTTGGCCCTGGGGAGACCCAGTACTTC	CASSPVGPGETQYF
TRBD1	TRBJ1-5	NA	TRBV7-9	TGTGCCAGCAGCTTAGGGACAGGGAACCAGCCCCAGCATTTT	CASSLGTGNQPQHF
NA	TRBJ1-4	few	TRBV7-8	TGTGCCAGCACCCCAGGGGCAGGGACTAATGAAAAACTGTTTTTT	CASTPGAGTNEKLFF
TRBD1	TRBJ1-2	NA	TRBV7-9	TGTGCCAGCAGCACCCTGGACAGGGGAAATGGCTACACCTTC	CASSTLDRGNGYTF
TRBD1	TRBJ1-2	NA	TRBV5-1	TGCGCCAGCAGCCAAGGACAGGGAAACTATGGCTACACCTTC	CASSQGQGNYGYTF
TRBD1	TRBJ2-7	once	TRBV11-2	TGTGCCAGCAGCCGAGGGACAGGGTTCCACGAGCAGTACTTC	CASSRGTGFHEQYF
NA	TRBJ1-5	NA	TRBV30	TGTGCCTGGAGTGCAGGACTCAATCAGCCCCAGCATTTT	CAWSAGLNQPQHF
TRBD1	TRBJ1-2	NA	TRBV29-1	TGCAGCGCTGATCCAGGGGGCCATGGCTACACCTTC	CSADPGGHGYTF
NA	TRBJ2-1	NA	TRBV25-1	TGTGCCAGCAGTGAATCTTACAGCCCGGGCAATGAGCAGTTCTTC	CASSESYSPGNEQFF
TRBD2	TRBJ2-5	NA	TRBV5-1	TGCGCCAGCAGCTCCTCAGGACTAGCGGCACAAGAGACCCAGTACTTC	CASSSSGLAAQETQYF
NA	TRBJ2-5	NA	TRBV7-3	TGTGCCAGCAGCTTATTGTCTCAAGAGACCCAGTACTTC	CASSLLSQETQYF
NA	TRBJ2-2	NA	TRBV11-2	TGTGCCAGCAGCTTACCTACTACCACCGGGGAGCTGTTTTTT	CASSLPTTTGELFF
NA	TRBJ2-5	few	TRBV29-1	TGCAGCGGGGGATCCCAAGAGACCCAGTACTTC	CSGGSQETQYF
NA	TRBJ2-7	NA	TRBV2	TGTGCCAGCCAAAGCCCCGGGGACCCCTACGAGCAGTACTTC	CASQSPGDPYEQYF
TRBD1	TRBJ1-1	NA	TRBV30	TGTGCCTGGAGACAAACAGGGGGCACTGAAGCTTTCTTT	CAWRQTGGTEAFF
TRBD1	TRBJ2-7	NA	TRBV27	TGTGCCAGCAGGGGACAGCTCGAGCAGTACTTC	CASRGQLEQYF
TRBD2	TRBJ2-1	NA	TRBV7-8	TGTGCCAGCAGCCCCCGTGAGCTAGCGGGGTACAATGAGCAGTTCTTC	CASSPRELAGYNEQFF
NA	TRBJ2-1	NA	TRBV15	TGTGCCACCAGCAGAAGAGATGAGCAGTTCTTC	CATSRRDEQFF
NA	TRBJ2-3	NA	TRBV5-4	TGTGCCAGCAGCCGGGACATTGGGGCCGTAACAGATACGCAGTATTTT	CASSRDIGAVTDTQYF
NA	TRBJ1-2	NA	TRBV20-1	TGCAGTGCTTGGGACTATGGCTACACCTTC	CSAWDYGYTF
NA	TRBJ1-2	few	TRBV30	TGTGCCTGGAGTGGGGCAAACTATGGCTACACCTTC	CAWSGANYGYTF
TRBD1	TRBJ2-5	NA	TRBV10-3	TGTGCCATCAGCTGGACAGGGGTAGAGACCCAGTACTTC	CAISWTGVETQYF
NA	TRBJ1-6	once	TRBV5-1	TGCGCCAGCAGCTTGGGCACGATAAATTCACCCCTCCACTTT	CASSLGTINSPLHF
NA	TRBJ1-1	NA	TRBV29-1	TGCAGCGTTGATTGGGGGAACACTGAAGCTTTCTTT	CSVDWGNTEAFF
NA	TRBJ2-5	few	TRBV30	TGTGCCTGGACCCGGGACTGGCAAGAGACCCAGTACTTC	CAWTRDWQETQYF
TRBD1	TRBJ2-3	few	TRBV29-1	TGCAGCGTTCATGGGACAGGGGCGGCAGATACGCAGTATTTT	CSVHGTGAADTQYF
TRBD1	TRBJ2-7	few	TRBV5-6	TGTGCCAGCAGCTGGGACAGGGGCCTCTACGAGCAGTACTTC	CASSWDRGLYEQYF
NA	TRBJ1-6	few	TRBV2	TGTGCCAGAGGGGTTAATTCACCCCTCCACTTT	CARGVNSPLHF
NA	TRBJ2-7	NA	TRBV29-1	TGCAGCGCCCGCCCCCTGGGCAAGGTCTACGAGCAGTACTTC	CSARPLGKVYEQYF
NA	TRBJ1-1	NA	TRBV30	TGTGCCTGGAGTGTACTCGGGGGAATGGGCACTGAAGCTTTCTTT	CAWSVLGGMGTEAFF
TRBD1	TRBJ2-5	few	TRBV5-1	TGCGCCAGCAGCCCAGGACAGGGCTCGGCGGAGACCCAGTACTTC	CASSPGQGSAETQYF
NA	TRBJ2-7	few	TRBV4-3	TGCGCCAGCAGCCAAGAACAGGGCGCGGGGGAGCAGTACTTC	CASSQEQGAGEQYF
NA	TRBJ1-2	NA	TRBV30	TGTGCCTGGAGTCGGACAGATCGTTATGGCTACACCTTC	CAWSRTDRYGYTF
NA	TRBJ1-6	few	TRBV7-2	TGTGCCAGCAGCTTAGATCCCCGGACTGGTTCACCCCTCCACTTT	CASSLDPRTGSPLHF
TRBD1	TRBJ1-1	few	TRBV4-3	TGCGCCAGCAGCCAAGAGAACAGGGGAGACACTGAAGCTTTCTTT	CASSQENRGDTEAFF
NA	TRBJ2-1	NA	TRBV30	TGTGCCTGGAGTTCAGGACCCACCCTATACAATGAGCAGTTCTTC	CAWSSGPTLYNEQFF
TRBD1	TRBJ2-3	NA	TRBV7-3	TGTGCCAGCAGCGGGGGACAGGGGAAGGTGGATACGCAGTATTTT	CASSGGQGKVDTQYF
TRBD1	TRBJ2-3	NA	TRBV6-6	TGTGCCAGCAGCCTTGGACAGGGATACACAGATACGCAGTATTTT	CASSLGQGYTDTQYF